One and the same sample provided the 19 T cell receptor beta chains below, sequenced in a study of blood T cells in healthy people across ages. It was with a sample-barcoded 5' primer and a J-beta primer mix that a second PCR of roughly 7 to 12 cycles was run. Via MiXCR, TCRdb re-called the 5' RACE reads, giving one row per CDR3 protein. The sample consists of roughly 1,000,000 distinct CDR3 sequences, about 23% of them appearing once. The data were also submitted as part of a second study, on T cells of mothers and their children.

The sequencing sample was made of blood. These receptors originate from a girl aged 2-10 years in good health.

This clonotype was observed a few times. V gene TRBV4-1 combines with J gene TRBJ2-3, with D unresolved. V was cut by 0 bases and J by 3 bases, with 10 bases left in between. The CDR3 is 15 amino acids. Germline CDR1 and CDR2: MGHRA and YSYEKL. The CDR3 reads CASSQDGLGTDTQYF. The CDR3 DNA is TGCGCCAGCAGCCAAGATGGCTTGGGGACAGATACGCAGTATTTT.

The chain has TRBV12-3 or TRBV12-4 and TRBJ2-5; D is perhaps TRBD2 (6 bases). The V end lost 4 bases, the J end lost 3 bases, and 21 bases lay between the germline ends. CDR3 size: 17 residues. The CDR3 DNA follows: TGTGCCAGCAGTTCGAATATGATCCCGGGAGCGAAAGAGACCCAGTACTTC. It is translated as CASSSNMIPGAKETQYF.

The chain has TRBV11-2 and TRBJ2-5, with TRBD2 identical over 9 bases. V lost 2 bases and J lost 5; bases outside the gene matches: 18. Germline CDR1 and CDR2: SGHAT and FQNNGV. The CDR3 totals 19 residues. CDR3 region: CASSLIGSGRSVVVETQYF. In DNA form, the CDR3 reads TGTGCCAGCAGCTTAATCGGTAGCGGGAGAAGTGTTGTGGTGGAGACCCAGTACTTC. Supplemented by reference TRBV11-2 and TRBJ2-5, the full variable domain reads EAGVAQSPRYKIIEKRQSVAFWCNPISGHATLYWYQQILGQGPKLLIQFQNNGVVDDSQLPKDRFSAERLKGVDSTLKIQPAKLEDSAVYLCASSLIGSGRSVVVETQYFGPGTRLLVL.

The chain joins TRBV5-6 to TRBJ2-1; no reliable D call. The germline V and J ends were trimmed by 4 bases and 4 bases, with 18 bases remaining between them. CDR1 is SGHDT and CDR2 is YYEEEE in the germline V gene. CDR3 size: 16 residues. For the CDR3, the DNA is TGTGCCAGCAGCCTCTACTCTCCAACCCCTTACAATGAGCAGTTCTTC. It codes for CASSLYSPTPYNEQFF.

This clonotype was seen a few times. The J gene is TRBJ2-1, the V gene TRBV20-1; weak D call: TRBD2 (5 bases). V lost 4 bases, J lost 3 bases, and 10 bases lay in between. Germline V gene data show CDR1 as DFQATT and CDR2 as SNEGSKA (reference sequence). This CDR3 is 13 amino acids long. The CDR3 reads CSAILGGYNEQFF. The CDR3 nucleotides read TGCAGTGCTATCCTCGGAGGCTACAATGAGCAGTTCTTC.

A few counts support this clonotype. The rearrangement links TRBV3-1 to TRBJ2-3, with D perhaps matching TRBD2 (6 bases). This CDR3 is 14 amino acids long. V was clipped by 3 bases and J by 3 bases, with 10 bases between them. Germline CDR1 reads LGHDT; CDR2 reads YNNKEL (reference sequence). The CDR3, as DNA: TGTGCCAGCAGCCAGTCAAGCGGGACAGATACGCAGTATTTT. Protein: CASSQSSGTDTQYF.

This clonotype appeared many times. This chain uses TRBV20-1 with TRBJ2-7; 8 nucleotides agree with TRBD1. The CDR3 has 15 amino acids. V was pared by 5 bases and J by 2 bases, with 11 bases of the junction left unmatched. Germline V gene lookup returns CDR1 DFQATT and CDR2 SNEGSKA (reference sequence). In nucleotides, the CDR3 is TGCAGTGCTTCTCACACAGGGGGTCTCCCCTACGAGCAGTACTTC. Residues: CSASHTGGLPYEQYF.

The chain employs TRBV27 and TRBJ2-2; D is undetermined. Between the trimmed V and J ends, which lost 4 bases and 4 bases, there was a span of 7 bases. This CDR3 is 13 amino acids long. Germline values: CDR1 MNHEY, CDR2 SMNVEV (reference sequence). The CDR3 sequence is CASSWSATGELFF. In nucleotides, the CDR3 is TGTGCCAGCAGTTGGAGCGCCACCGGGGAGCTGTTTTTT.

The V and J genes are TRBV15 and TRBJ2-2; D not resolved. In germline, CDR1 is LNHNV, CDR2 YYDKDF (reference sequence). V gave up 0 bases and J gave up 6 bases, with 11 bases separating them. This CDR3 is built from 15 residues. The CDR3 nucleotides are TGTGCCACCAGCAGAGATCTCATTAATGCCGGGGAGCTGTTTTTT. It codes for CATSRDLINAGELFF.

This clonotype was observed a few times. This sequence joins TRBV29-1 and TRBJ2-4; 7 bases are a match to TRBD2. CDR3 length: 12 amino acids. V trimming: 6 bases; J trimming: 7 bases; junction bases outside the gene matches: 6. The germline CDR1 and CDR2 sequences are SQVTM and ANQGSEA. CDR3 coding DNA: TGCAGCGTAAAGATTAGCGGGAACATTCAGTACTTC. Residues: CSVKISGNIQYF. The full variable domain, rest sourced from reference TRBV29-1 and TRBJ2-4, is SAVISQKPSRDICQRGTSLTIQCQVDSQVTMMFWYRQQPGQSLTLIATANQGSEATYESGFVIDKFPISRPNLTFSTLTVSNMSPEDSSIYLCSVKISGNIQYFGAGTRLSVL.

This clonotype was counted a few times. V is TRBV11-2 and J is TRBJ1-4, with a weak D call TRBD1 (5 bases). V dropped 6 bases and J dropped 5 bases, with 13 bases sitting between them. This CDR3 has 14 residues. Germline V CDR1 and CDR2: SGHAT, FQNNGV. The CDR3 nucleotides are TGTGCCAGCAGAAGGGACGTCGAGAATGAAAAACTGTTTTTT. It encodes CASRRDVENEKLFF. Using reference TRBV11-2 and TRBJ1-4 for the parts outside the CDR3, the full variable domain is EAGVAQSPRYKIIEKRQSVAFWCNPISGHATLYWYQQILGQGPKLLIQFQNNGVVDDSQLPKDRFSAERLKGVDSTLKIQPAKLEDSAVYLCASRRDVENEKLFFGSGTQLSVL.

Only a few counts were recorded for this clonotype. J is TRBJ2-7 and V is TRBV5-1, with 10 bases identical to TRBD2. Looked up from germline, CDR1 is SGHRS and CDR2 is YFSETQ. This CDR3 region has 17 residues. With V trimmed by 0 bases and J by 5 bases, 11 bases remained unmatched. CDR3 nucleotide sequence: TGCGCCAGCAGCTTGGAGGGGACGGGACTAGCGAGGAACGAGCAGTACTTC. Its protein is CASSLEGTGLARNEQYF. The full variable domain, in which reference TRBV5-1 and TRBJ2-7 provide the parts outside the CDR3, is KAGVTQTPRYLIKTRGQQVTLSCSPISGHRSVSWYQQTPGQGLQFLFEYFSETQRNKGNFPGRFSGRQFSNSRSEMNVSTLELGDSALYLCASSLEGTGLARNEQYFGPGTRLTVT.

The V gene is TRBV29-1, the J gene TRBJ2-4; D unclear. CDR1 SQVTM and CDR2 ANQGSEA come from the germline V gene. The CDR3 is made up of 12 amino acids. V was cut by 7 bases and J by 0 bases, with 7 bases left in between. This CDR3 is CSARTAKNIQYF. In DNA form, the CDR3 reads TGCAGCGCGCGGACAGCCAAAAACATTCAGTACTTC. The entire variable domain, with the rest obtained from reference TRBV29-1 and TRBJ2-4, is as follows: SAVISQKPSRDICQRGTSLTIQCQVDSQVTMMFWYRQQPGQSLTLIATANQGSEATYESGFVIDKFPISRPNLTFSTLTVSNMSPEDSSIYLCSARTAKNIQYFGAGTRLSVL.

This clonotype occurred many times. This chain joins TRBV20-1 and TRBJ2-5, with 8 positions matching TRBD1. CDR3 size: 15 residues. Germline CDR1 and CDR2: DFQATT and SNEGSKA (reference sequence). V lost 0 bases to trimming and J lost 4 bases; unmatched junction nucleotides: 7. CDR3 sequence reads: CSARDPGGATETQYF. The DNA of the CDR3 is TGCAGTGCTAGAGATCCAGGGGGCGCGACAGAGACCCAGTACTTC.

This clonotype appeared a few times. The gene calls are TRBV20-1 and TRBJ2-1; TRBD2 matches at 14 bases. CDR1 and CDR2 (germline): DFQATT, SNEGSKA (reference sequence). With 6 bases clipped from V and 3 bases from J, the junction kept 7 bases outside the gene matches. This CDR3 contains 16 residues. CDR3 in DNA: TGCAGTGCAACAGGGACTAGCGGGAGTCTCTACAATGAGCAGTTCTTC. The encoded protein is CSATGTSGSLYNEQFF.

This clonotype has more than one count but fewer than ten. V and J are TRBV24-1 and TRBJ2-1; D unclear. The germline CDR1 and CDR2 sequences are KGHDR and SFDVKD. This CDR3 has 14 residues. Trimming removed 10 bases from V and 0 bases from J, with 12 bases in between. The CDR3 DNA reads TGTGCCACGGCCCGAGACACCTCCTACAATGAGCAGTTCTTC. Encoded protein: CATARDTSYNEQFF.

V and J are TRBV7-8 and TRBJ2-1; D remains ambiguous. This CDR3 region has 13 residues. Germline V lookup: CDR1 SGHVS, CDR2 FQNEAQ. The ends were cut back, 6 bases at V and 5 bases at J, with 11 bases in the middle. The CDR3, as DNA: TGTGCCAGCAGGGGAAGGGCCGACAATGAGCAGTTCTTC. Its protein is CASRGRADNEQFF.

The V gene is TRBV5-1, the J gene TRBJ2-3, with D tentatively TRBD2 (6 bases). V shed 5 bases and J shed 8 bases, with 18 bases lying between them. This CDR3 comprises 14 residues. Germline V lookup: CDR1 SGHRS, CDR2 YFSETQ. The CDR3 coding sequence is TGCGCCAGCAGTTCCTCCGGGGGATCTCCTACGCAGTATTTT. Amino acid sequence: CASSSSGGSPTQYF. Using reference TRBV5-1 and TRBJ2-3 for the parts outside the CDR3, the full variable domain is KAGVTQTPRYLIKTRGQQVTLSCSPISGHRSVSWYQQTPGQGLQFLFEYFSETQRNKGNFPGRFSGRQFSNSRSEMNVSTLELGDSALYLCASSSSGGSPTQYFGPGTRLTVL.

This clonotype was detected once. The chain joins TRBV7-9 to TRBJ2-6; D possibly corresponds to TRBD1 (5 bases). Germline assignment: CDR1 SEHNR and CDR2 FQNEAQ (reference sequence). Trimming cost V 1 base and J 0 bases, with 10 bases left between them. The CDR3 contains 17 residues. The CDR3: CASSLGRQSSGANVLTF. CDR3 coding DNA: TGTGCCAGCAGCTTAGGCAGACAGAGCTCTGGGGCCAACGTCCTGACTTTC.